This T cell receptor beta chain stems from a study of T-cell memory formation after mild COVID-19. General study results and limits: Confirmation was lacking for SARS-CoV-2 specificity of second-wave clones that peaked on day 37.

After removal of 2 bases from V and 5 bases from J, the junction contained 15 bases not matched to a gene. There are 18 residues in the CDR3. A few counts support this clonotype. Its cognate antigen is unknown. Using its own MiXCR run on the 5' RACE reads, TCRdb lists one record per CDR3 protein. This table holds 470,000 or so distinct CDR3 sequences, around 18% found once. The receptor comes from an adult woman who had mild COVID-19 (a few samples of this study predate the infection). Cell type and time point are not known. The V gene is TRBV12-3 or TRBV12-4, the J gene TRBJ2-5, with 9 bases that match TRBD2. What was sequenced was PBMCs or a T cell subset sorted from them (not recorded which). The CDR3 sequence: CASSLTGLAGPPRETQYF. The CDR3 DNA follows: TGTGCCAGCAGTTTAACTGGTCTAGCGGGGCCTCCGCGGGAGACCCAGTACTTC.